This T cell receptor beta chain was captured by sequencing in a study of glioma-infiltrating T cells after dendritic cell vaccination. The method was immunoSEQ multiplex PCR; TCRdb's version includes in-frame clones alone and lacks a portion of them. Of tens of thousands of clones listed, around 79% are singletons. V shed 5 bases, J shed 7 bases, and the junction held 4 bases outside the gene matches. The CDR3 length is 15 residues. CDR1 and CDR2 (germline): SGHNT, YYREEE (reference sequence). The chain is built from TRBV5-4 and TRBJ2-1, with 15 bases fitting TRBD2. The TCR sequence derives from a human donor with glioblastoma. The sample in question was blood, obtained before dendritic cell vaccination. CDR3 loop: CASSSGLAGGNEQFF. The DNA for the CDR3 is TGTGCCAGCAGTTCAGGACTAGCGGGGGGGAATGAGCAGTTCTTC.